This entry lists 26 T cell receptor beta chains sequenced from one sample in a study of OX40 agonist ivuxolimab in advanced cancers. Receptor libraries were prepared by the immunoSEQ multiplex PCR assay. TCRdb mirrors the immuneACCESS table, restricted to in-frame sequences. Some clones are absent from its copies; in checked studies, under half trace to an unresolved V gene, and the reason for the others is unknown. This sample has 70,000 to 80,000 clones in its table, and around 90% of those were observed once. The ten largest account for about 0.9% of the sample. Sequenced material: CD4+ or CD8+ T cells sorted from blood, taken in a trial of the OX40 agonist ivuxolimab. These receptors originate from an adult with an advanced solid tumor such as melanoma, head and neck, liver or kidney cancer.

The rearrangement uses TRBV5-5 and TRBJ1-1; the D gene is possibly TRBD1 (6 bases). Trimming left V 1 base short and J 1 base short, with 11 bases between. CDR3 length: 15 amino acids. Germline V gene data show CDR1 as SGHKS and CDR2 as YYEKEE (reference sequence). CDR3 sequence: CASSLSAGANTEAFF. The CDR3 DNA sequence: TGTGCCAGCAGCTTGTCGGCAGGGGCGAACACTGAAGCTTTCTTT.

CDR3 DNA sequence: TGTGCCAGCAAGGGAGCCGGTAACTATGGCTACACCTTC. Translated, it gives CASKGAGNYGYTF. The chain recombines TRBV6-6 with TRBJ1-2; D unresolved. CDR1 is MNHNY, CDR2 SVGAGI, per germline (reference sequence). The CDR3 spans 13 residues. V lost 7 bases and J 1 base, leaving 10 bases between the germline ends.

The V call is TRBV5-6, the J call TRBJ1-1; D is uncertain. The V end was cut by 2 bases, the J end by 0 bases, with 8 bases between. The CDR3 has 14 amino acids. The germline V gene has CDR1 SGHDT and CDR2 YYEEEE. The CDR3 region is CASSFPLMNTEAFF. As DNA, the CDR3 is TGTGCCAGCAGCTTCCCTCTAATGAACACTGAAGCTTTCTTT. The full variable domain, completed using reference TRBV5-6 and TRBJ1-1, is DAGVTQSPTHLIKTRGQQVTLRCSPKSGHDTVSWYQQALGQGPQFIFQYYEEEERQRGNFPDRFSGHQFPNYSSELNVNALLLGDSALYLCASSFPLMNTEAFFGQGTRLTVV.

The chain joins TRBV5-6 to TRBJ2-5; 9 nucleotides align to TRBD1. With 1 base clipped from V and 5 bases from J, the junction kept 3 bases outside the gene matches. This CDR3 has 14 amino acids. Germline loops: CDR1 SGHDT, CDR2 YYEEEE. The CDR3: CASSLTGGDETQYF. CDR3 in DNA: TGTGCCAGCAGCTTGACAGGGGGCGATGAGACCCAGTACTTC.

V and J are TRBV21-1 and TRBJ2-2; the DNA was not used to check the table's D call, TRBD2. TRBV21-1 is given as a pseudogene. CDR3 size: 16 residues. CDR3 nucleotide sequence: TGTGCCAGCAGCACGAGGACTAGCGGTAACACCGGGGAGCTGTTTTTT. As protein: CASSTRTSGNTGELFF.

The CDR3 region has the DNA TGTGCCAGCAGCTTAGATCCTAGCGGGACCTGCGAGCAGTACTTC. This codes for CASSLDPSGTCEQYF. The rearrangement links TRBV7-7 to TRBJ2-7; 9 bases are a match to TRBD2. The CDR3 is 15 residues long. The ends lost 1 base at V and 6 bases at J; junction bases unmatched: 7. CDR1 and CDR2 from the germline V gene are SSHAT and FNYEAQ (reference sequence).

V and J are TRBV28 and TRBJ1-5, with TRBD1 as a possible D gene (5 bases). V was shortened by 2 bases and J by 4 bases, with 12 bases between the two germline ends. Germline lookup yields CDR1 MDHEN and CDR2 SYDVKM. This CDR3 region has 15 residues. The CDR3 nucleotides are TGTGCCAGCAGTTTAGGTCAGGGAGGGAATCAGCCCCAGCATTTT. Protein sequence: CASSLGQGGNQPQHF.

This clone occurred once. The chain recombines TRBV5-8 with TRBJ1-1; D is ambiguous. V was shortened by 1 base and J by 11 bases, with 12 bases between the two germline ends. The CDR3 spans 12 residues. Germline V gene data show CDR1 as SGHTS and CDR2 as YDEGEE. DNA for the CDR3: TGTGCCAGCAGCTTGAGAGGGTCCTATGCTTTCTTT. Its protein product is CASSLRGSYAFF. Full variable domain (outside the CDR3, taken from reference TRBV5-8 and TRBJ1-1): EAGVTQSPTHLIKTRGQQATLRCSPISGHTSVYWYQQALGLGLQFLLWYDEGEERNRGNFPPRFSGRQFPNYSSELNVNALELEDSALYLCASSLRGSYAFFGQGTRLTVV.

The chain employs TRBV11-1 and TRBJ1-4; 8 bases agree with TRBD1. In germline, CDR1 is SGHAT, CDR2 FQDESV (reference sequence). The V gene end was trimmed by 5 bases and the J gene end by 7 bases; junction bases not matched to a gene: 9. This CDR3 spans 15 amino acids. CDR3 coding DNA: TGTGCCAGCAGCGCCTCCGGGACAGGCTTTGAAAAACTGTTTTTT. Translation gives CASSASGTGFEKLFF.

This chain uses TRBV5-1 with TRBJ1-6; D may be TRBD1 (5 bases). Trimming cost V 0 bases and J 9 bases, with 7 bases left between them. This CDR3 spans 13 amino acids. Germline V gene sequence: CDR1 SGHRS, CDR2 YFSETQ. The CDR3 reads CASSLAGLSPLHF. CDR3 DNA: TGCGCCAGCAGCTTGGCGGGGCTTTCACCCCTCCACTTT.

V gene TRBV11-2 combines with J gene TRBJ1-5; no clear D. Deletions cut 2 bases from V and 1 base from J, with 9 bases between. The CDR3 runs 15 residues. The germline CDR1 and CDR2 sequences are SGHAT and FQNNGV. For the CDR3, the DNA is TGTGCCAGCAGCTTAACATCTGTGAGCAATCAGCCCCAGCATTTT. Its translation: CASSLTSVSNQPQHF.

The chain employs TRBV4-3 and TRBJ2-2; 7 nucleotides match TRBD1. The CDR3 sequence is 13 residues long. CDR1 is LGHNA, CDR2 YSLEER, per germline. The V and J ends lost 3 bases and 6 bases, in that order; junction bases with no gene match: 1. CDR3 nucleotides: TGCGCCAGCAGCCATCAGGGGGCCGGGGAGCTGTTTTTT. Protein product: CASSHQGAGELFF.

This clone was seen a handful of times. The chain has TRBV11-2 and TRBJ2-2, with D unclear. CDR1 and CDR2 (germline): SGHAT, FQNNGV. This CDR3 has 14 amino acids. Between the trimmed V and J ends, which lost 3 bases and 6 bases, there was a span of 11 bases. The CDR3 region has the DNA TGTGCCAGCAGCTTTTATACCCGGCCCGGGGAGCTGTTTTTT. Residues: CASSFYTRPGELFF.

J is TRBJ2-3 and V is TRBV7-2, with D unclear. Trimming pared 1 base from V and 1 base from J, leaving 9 bases between. The length of the CDR3 is 15 residues. The V gene's germline CDR1 is SGHTA and CDR2 FQGNSA. The CDR3 coding sequence is TGTGCCAGCAGCTTAGTAGGCGACCGCACAGATACGCAGTATTTT. Its protein product is CASSLVGDRTDTQYF.

The chain links TRBV28 to TRBJ2-4; TRBD2 might be the D (5 bases). Trimming took 4 bases from V and 0 from J, leaving 10 bases between them. Germline V lookup: CDR1 MDHEN, CDR2 SYDVKM. This CDR3 contains 15 residues. DNA for the CDR3: TGTGCCAGCAGTTCCCCCGGAGGAGCCAAAAACATTCAGTACTTC. As protein: CASSSPGGAKNIQYF.

This sequence joins TRBV6-5 and TRBJ2-2; weak D call: TRBD2 (6 bases). CDR1 MNHEY and CDR2 SVGAGI come from the germline V gene. V gave up 7 bases and J gave up 2 bases, with 11 bases separating them. This CDR3 region has 14 residues. CDR3 nucleotide sequence: TGTGCCAGCATGGGGGGTTCCAACACCGGGGAGCTGTTTTTT. Protein product: CASMGGSNTGELFF.

This chain connects TRBV7-3 to TRBJ2-3; D is perhaps TRBD1 (6 bases). Germline CDR1 SGHTA, CDR2 FQGTGA. The CDR3 loop spans 16 amino acids. V shed 2 bases and J shed 0 bases, with 12 bases lying between them. CDR3 nucleotide sequence: TGTGCCAGCAGCTTAGTCAGGGGCCTCAGCACAGATACGCAGTATTTT. It specifies CASSLVRGLSTDTQYF. Together with reference TRBV7-3 and TRBJ2-3, the CDR3 gives the full variable domain: GAGVSQTPSNKVTEKGKYVELRCDPISGHTALYWYRQSLGQGPEFLIYFQGTGAADDSGLPNDRFFAVRPEGSVSTLKIQRTERGDSAVYLCASSLVRGLSTDTQYFGPGTRLTVL.

This chain joins TRBV4-3 and TRBJ1-6, with D possibly being TRBD1 (5 bases). Germline V lookup: CDR1 LGHNA, CDR2 YSLEER. The V end was cut by 0 bases, the J end by 7 bases, with 10 bases between. There are 15 residues in the CDR3. The CDR3 nucleotides are TGCGCCAGCAGCCAAGAGGGGGGAAAGAATTCACCCCTCCACTTT. Amino acids: CASSQEGGKNSPLHF.

This chain connects TRBV5-1 to TRBJ2-7, with 9 bases that match TRBD1. Germline CDR1 reads SGHRS; CDR2 reads YFSETQ. The CDR3 is 14 residues long. The V gene end was trimmed by 4 bases and the J gene end by 3 bases; junction bases not matched to a gene: 5. The CDR3 spells CASSGTGGRYEQYF. CDR3 sequence (DNA): TGCGCCAGCAGCGGAACAGGGGGCCGCTACGAGCAGTACTTC.

The chain has TRBV19 and TRBJ2-6; 7 bases agree with TRBD1. This CDR3 comprises 16 residues. V lost 5 bases to trimming and J lost 0 bases; unmatched junction nucleotides: 4. Germline V lookup: CDR1 LNHDA, CDR2 SQIVND (reference sequence). The CDR3 DNA sequence: TGTGCCAGTAGTGCCGGACAGGTCTCTGGGGCCAACGTCCTGACTTTC. Its translation is CASSAGQVSGANVLTF.

The V and J genes are TRBV4-3 and TRBJ2-7, with 10 bases matching TRBD1. The germline CDR1 and CDR2 sequences are LGHNA and YSLEER. The junction had 6 bases not matched to a gene; V was cut back by 5 bases and J by 2 bases. CDR3 length equals 15 residues. The CDR3: CASSTRDRGTYEQYF. The DNA of the CDR3 is TGCGCCAGCAGCACCCGGGACAGGGGAACCTACGAGCAGTACTTC.

This clone was detected only once. This chain uses TRBV7-3 with TRBJ2-5; TRBD1 matches at 8 bases. Germline V lookup: CDR1 SGHTA, CDR2 FQGTGA. Trimming cost V 2 bases and J 4 bases; bases outside gene matches: 12. CDR3 length: 17 residues. CDR3 loop: CASSLDHTGGQRETQYF. CDR3 in DNA: TGTGCCAGCAGCTTAGACCACACAGGGGGTCAGAGAGAGACCCAGTACTTC.

This clone was counted a single time. The rearrangement links TRBV15 to TRBJ2-5, with D possibly matching TRBD1 (5 bases). The ends were cut back, 0 bases at V and 5 bases at J, with 7 bases in the middle. Germline assignment: CDR1 LNHNV and CDR2 YYDKDF (reference sequence). The CDR3 contains 13 residues. DNA of the CDR3: TGTGCCACCAGCAGAGACCAGGGTGAGACCCAGTACTTC. Translating it yields CATSRDQGETQYF.

The chain has TRBV18 and TRBJ1-2; 10 positions agree with TRBD1. The germline V gene encodes CDR1 KGHSH and CDR2 LQKENI. This CDR3 is 13 amino acids long. After removal of 3 bases from V and 8 bases from J, the junction contained 3 bases not matched to a gene. The chain's CDR3 is CASSPGTGVGYTF. CDR3 coding DNA: TGTGCCAGCTCACCCGGGACAGGGGTAGGCTACACCTTC.

The genes are TRBV2 and TRBJ2-5; 8 bases are a match to TRBD1. V lost 6 bases to trimming and J lost 5 bases; unmatched junction nucleotides: 8. Germline V lookup: CDR1 SNHLY, CDR2 FYNNEI. The CDR3 is 14 amino acids. The chain's CDR3 is CASSAPGGAETQYF. The CDR3 DNA reads as TGTGCCAGCAGCGCACCAGGGGGCGCCGAGACCCAGTACTTC. The variable domain in full, with the rest retrieved from reference TRBV2 and TRBJ2-5, is EPEVTQTPSHQVTQMGQEVILRCVPISNHLYFYWYRQILGQKVEFLVSFYNNEISEKSEIFDDQFSVERPDGSNFTLKIRSTKLEDSAMYFCASSAPGGAETQYFGPGTRLLVL.

This clone came up a few times. The rearrangement joins TRBV7-2 to TRBJ2-3; D call uncertain. CDR3 length: 12 amino acids. CDR1 is SGHTA and CDR2 is FQGNSA in the germline V gene. Trimming shortened V by 1 base and J by 2 bases, and 1 base separated the two germline ends. In nucleotides, the CDR3 is TGTGCCAGCAGCTTAGACACAGATACGCAGTATTTT. Its protein product is CASSLDTDTQYF. Drawing the rest from reference TRBV7-2 and TRBJ2-3, the complete variable domain is GAGVSQSPSNKVTEKGKDVELRCDPISGHTALYWYRQSLGQGLEFLIYFQGNSAPDKSGLPSDRFSAERTGGSVSTLTIQRTQQEDSAVYLCASSLDTDTQYFGPGTRLTVL.